This TCR beta chain was identified in a study of control samples from healthy donors and cancer patients. Sequenced by immunoSEQ multiplex PCR; TCRdb stores in-frame clones only, minus some. Of about 80,000 clones detected, approximately 89% appear once; the ten largest clones hold 5.5%. Germline assignment: CDR1 SGHKS and CDR2 YYEKEE (reference sequence). This CDR3 comprises 13 residues. The V and J ends lost 4 bases and 7 bases, in that order; junction bases with no gene match: 5. This chain links TRBV5-5 with TRBJ1-2; 9 bases align to TRBD1. The sequence was collected from a man in his forties or fifties in good health. Sequenced: blood. CDR3 sequence: CASSDGQGSGYTF. In DNA, the CDR3 is TGTGCCAGCAGCGATGGACAGGGGAGTGGCTACACCTTC.